The 6 T cell receptor beta chains presented below share a single source sample, sequenced in a study of blood T cell repertoires in COVID-19. Only in-frame clones appear in the TCRdb table, and some are missing; sequencing was by immunoSEQ multiplex PCR. In the table there are approximately 200,000 clones, 80% to 90% of which are singletons. The sequencing input was PBMCs or T cells enriched from blood (not recorded which). The source of these receptors is a man aged 18 to 29 with acute COVID-19.

In this sample, this clone turned up once. V is TRBV9 and J is TRBJ2-7; 8 positions match TRBD2. Germline CDR1 and CDR2: SGDLS and YYNGEE. V dropped 4 bases and J dropped 1; count of bases not matched to a gene: 1. The CDR3 is 13 amino acids. The CDR3 sequence: CASSSGGSYEQYF. The CDR3 DNA reads as TGTGCCAGCAGCTCGGGGGGGTCCTACGAGCAGTACTTC. Supplemented by reference TRBV9 and TRBJ2-7, the full variable domain reads DSGVTQTPKHLITATGQRVTLRCSPRSGDLSVYWYQQSLDQGLQFLIQYYNGEERAKGNILERFSAQQFPDLHSELNLSSLELGDSALYFCASSSGGSYEQYFGPGTRLTVT.

V is TRBV7-3 and J is TRBJ2-7; weak D call: TRBD2 (6 bases). Trimming cost V 3 bases and J 5 bases, with 11 bases left between them. The CDR3 loop spans 13 amino acids. Germline V gives CDR1 SGHTA, CDR2 FQGTGA. The CDR3 reads CASSFGGTHEQYF. The CDR3 DNA reads as TGTGCCAGCAGCTTCGGCGGGACTCACGAGCAGTACTTC.

J is TRBJ2-4 and V is TRBV7-2; perhaps TRBD1 as D (6 bases). From germline, CDR1 is SGHTA and CDR2 FQGNSA. This CDR3 contains 15 residues. V was shortened by 3 bases and J by 3 bases, with 12 bases between the two germline ends. The CDR3 DNA reads as TGTGCCAGCAGCTTCCAGGGGCCGGGCAAAAACATTCAGTACTTC. It codes for CASSFQGPGKNIQYF.

V is TRBV6-5 and J is TRBJ2-5, with 12 bases fitting TRBD2. The CDR3 is made up of 14 amino acids. From germline, CDR1 is MNHEY and CDR2 SVGAGI. Trimming took 6 bases from V and 5 from J; bases not matched to a gene: 4. As DNA, the CDR3 is TGTGCCAGCAGACTAGCGGGAGGTGTGGAGACCCAGTACTTC. It specifies CASRLAGGVETQYF.

The chain is built from TRBV4-1 and TRBJ2-1; D is undetermined. The germline V gene encodes CDR1 MGHRA and CDR2 YSYEKL. The CDR3 is 14 residues long. V was clipped by 0 bases and J by 6 bases, with 9 bases between them. The CDR3 bases are TGCGCCAGCAGCCAAGATGACCGCGGCAATGAGCAGTTCTTC. It yields the protein CASSQDDRGNEQFF.

This chain connects TRBV19 to TRBJ2-7; D gene ambiguous. The V end lost 10 bases, the J end lost 5 bases, and 27 bases lay between the germline ends. The CDR3 is 16 amino acids. Germline V lookup: CDR1 LNHDA, CDR2 SQIVND (reference sequence). In DNA form, the CDR3 reads TGTGCCACCGCTTCCATCCTCCCAAGCGCCTGGGACGAGCAGTACTTC. This translates into CATASILPSAWDEQYF.